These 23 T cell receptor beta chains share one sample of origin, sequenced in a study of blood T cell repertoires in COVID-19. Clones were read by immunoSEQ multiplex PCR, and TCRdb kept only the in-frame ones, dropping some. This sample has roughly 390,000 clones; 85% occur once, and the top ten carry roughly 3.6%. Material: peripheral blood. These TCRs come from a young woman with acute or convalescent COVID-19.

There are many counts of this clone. Written as DNA, the CDR3 is TGCAGCGTTCAACACCACAGGGGCGACGAGCAGTACTTC. Its protein product is CSVQHHRGDEQYF. The chain combines TRBV29-1 with TRBJ2-7; 7 bases are a match to TRBD1. This CDR3 contains 13 residues. Looked up from germline, CDR1 is SQVTM and CDR2 is ANQGSEA. V shed 5 bases, J shed 5 bases, and the junction held 9 bases outside the gene matches.

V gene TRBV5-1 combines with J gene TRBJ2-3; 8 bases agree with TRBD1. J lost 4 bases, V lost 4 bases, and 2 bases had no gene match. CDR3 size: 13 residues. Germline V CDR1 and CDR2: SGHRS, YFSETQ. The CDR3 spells CASSGQGPDTQYF. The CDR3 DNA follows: TGCGCCAGCAGCGGACAGGGTCCAGATACGCAGTATTTT. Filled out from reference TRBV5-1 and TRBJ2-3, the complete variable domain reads KAGVTQTPRYLIKTRGQQVTLSCSPISGHRSVSWYQQTPGQGLQFLFEYFSETQRNKGNFPGRFSGRQFSNSRSEMNVSTLELGDSALYLCASSGQGPDTQYFGPGTRLTVL.

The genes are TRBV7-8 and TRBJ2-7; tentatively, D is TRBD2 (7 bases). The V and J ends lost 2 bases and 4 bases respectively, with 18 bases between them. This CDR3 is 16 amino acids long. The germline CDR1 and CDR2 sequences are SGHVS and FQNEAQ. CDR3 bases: TGTGCCAGCAGCTTACTGACAGGCGGGAGTTCTTACGAGCAGTACTTC. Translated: CASSLLTGGSSYEQYF.

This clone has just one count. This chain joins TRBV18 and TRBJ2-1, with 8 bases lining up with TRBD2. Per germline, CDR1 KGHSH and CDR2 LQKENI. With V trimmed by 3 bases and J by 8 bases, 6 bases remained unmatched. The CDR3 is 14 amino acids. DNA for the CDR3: TGTGCCAGCTCACCCTTTCGCGGGAGGTATGAGCAGTTCTTC. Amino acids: CASSPFRGRYEQFF.

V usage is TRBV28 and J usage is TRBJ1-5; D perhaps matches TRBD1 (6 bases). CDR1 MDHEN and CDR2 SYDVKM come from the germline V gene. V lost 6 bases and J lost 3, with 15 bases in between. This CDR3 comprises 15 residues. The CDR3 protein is CASSPIGQYNQPQHF. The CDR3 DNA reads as TGTGCCAGCAGCCCTATTGGACAGTACAATCAGCCCCAGCATTTT.

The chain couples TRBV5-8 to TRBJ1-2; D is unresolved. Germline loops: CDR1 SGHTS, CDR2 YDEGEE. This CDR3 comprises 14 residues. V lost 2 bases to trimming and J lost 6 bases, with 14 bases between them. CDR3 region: CASSLRKRENGYTF. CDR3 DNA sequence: TGTGCCAGCAGCTTACGAAAGCGAGAAAATGGCTACACCTTC.

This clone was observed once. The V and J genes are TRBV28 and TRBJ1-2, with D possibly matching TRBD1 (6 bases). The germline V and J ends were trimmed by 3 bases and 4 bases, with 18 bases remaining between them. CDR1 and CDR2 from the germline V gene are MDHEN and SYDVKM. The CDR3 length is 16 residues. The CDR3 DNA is TGTGCCAGCAGTTTCAACACCCCGGGGGGCGGCTATGGCTACACCTTC. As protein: CASSFNTPGGGYGYTF.

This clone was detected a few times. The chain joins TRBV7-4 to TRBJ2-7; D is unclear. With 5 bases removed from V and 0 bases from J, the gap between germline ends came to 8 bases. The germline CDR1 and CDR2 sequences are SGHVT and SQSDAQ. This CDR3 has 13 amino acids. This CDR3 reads CASSRTSSYEQYF. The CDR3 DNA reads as TGTGCCAGCAGCCGAACGAGCTCCTACGAGCAGTACTTC.

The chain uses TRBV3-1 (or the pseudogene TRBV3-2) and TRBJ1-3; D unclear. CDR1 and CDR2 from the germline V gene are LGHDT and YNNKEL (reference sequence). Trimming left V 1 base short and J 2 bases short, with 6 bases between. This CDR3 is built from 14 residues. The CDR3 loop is CASSQVSAGNTIYF. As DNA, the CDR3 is TGTGCCAGCAGCCAAGTTTCTGCTGGAAACACCATATATTTT.

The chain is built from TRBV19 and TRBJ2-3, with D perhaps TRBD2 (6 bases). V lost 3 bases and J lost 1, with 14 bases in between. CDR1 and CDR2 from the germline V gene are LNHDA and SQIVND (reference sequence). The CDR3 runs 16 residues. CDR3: CASSMRSGGGTDTQYF. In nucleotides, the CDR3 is TGTGCCAGTAGTATGCGGAGCGGAGGGGGCACAGATACGCAGTATTTT.

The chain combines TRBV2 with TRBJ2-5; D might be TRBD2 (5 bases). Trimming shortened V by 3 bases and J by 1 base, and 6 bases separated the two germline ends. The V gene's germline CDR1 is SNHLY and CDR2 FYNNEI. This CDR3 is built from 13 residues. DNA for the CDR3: TGTGCCAGCAGTGAGAGGGCCCAAGAGACCCAGTACTTC. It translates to CASSERAQETQYF.

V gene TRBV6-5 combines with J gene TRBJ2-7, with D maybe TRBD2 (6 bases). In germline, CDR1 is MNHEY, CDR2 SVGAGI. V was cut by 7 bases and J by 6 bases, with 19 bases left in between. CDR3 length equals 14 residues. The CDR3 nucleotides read TGTGCCAGCACGGGGCTAGCGATTTTTTCCGAGCAGTACTTC. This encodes CASTGLAIFSEQYF.

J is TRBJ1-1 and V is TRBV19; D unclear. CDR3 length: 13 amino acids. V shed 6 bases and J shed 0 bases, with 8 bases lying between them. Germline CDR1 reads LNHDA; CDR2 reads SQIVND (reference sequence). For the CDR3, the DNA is TGTGCCAGTAGCCCAGGTGTGAACACTGAAGCTTTCTTT. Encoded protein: CASSPGVNTEAFF.

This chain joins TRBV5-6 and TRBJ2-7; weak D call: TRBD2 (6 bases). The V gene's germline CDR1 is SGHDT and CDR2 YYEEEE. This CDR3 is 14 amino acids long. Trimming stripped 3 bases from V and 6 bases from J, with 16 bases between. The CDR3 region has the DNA TGTGCCAGCAGCTCGTTAGGGGAGGCCGCCGAGCAGTACTTC. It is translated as CASSSLGEAAEQYF.

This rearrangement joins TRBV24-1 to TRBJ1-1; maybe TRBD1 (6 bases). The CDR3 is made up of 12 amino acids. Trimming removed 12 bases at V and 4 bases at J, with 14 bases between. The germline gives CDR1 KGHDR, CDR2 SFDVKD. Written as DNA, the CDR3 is TGTGCCCCCCCCAGAGGGGGCACTGAAGCTTTCTTT. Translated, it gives CAPPRGGTEAFF.

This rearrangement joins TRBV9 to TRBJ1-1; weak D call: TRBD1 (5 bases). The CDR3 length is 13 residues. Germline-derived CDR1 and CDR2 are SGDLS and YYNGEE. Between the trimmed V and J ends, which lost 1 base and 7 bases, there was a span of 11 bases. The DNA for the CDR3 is TGTGCCAGCAGCGTAACGGGGGTCAGTGAAGCTTTCTTT. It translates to CASSVTGVSEAFF.

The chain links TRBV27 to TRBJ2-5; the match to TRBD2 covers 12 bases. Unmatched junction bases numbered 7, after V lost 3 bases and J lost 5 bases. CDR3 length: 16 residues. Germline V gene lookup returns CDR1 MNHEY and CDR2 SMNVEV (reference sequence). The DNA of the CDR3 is TGTGCCAGCAGTTTGCTAGCGGGGGGGCCACTTGAGACCCAGTACTTC. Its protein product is CASSLLAGGPLETQYF.

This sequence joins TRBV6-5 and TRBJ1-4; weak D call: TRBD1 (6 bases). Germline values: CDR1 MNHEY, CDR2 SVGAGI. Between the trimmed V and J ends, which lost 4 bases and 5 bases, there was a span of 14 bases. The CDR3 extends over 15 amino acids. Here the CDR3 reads CASSSSGDNNEKLFF. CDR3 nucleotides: TGTGCCAGCAGTTCCTCGGGGGACAACAATGAAAAACTGTTTTTT.

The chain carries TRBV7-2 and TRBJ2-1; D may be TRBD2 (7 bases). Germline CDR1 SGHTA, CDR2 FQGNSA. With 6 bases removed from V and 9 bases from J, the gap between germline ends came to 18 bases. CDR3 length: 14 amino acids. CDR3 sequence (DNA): TGTGCCAGCAGAAGCGGGACATTGTCTGGTGAGCAGTTCTTC. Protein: CASRSGTLSGEQFF.

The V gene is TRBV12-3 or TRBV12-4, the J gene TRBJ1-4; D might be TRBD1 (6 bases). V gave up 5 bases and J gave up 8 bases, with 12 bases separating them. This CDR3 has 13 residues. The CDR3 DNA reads TGTGCCAGCAGTCTCGCAGGGGTAGAAAAACTGTTTTTT. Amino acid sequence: CASSLAGVEKLFF.

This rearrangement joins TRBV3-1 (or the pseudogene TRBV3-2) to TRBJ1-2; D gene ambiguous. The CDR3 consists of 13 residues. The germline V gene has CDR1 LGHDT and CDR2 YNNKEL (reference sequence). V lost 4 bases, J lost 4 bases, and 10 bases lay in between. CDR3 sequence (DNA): TGTGCCAGCAGCCCCGGGATCGTCTATGGCTACACCTTC. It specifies CASSPGIVYGYTF.

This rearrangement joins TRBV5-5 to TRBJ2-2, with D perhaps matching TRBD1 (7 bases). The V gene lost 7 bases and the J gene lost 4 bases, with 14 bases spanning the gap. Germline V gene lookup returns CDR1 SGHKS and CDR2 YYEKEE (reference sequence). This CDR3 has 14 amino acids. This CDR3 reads CASASGGITGELFF. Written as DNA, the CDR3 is TGTGCCAGCGCTTCAGGGGGGATCACCGGGGAGCTGTTTTTT.

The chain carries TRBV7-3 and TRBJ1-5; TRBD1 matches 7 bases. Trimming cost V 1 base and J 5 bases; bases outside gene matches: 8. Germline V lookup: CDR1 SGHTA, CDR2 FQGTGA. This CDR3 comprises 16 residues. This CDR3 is CASSLREDRAHQPQHF. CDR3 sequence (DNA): TGTGCCAGCAGCTTAAGGGAAGACAGGGCCCATCAGCCCCAGCATTTT.